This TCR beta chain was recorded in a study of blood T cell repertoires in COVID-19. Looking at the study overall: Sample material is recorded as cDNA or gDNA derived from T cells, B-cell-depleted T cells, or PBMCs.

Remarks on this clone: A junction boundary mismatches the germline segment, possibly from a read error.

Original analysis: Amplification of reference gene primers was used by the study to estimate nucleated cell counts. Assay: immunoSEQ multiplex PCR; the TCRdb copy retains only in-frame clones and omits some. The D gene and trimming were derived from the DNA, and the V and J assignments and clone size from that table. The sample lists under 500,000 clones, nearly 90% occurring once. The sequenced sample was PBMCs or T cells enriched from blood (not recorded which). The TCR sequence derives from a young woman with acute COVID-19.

In DNA, the CDR3 is TGTGCAAGCAGGGGCAGGGCAGAGGTAGCGGGAGCTGAGCAGTTCTTC. This codes for CASRGRAEVAGAEQFF. The rearrangement joins TRBV5-4 to TRBJ2-1; 9 bases fit TRBD2. The CDR3 totals 16 residues. Looked up from germline, CDR1 is SGHNT and CDR2 is YYREEE (reference sequence).